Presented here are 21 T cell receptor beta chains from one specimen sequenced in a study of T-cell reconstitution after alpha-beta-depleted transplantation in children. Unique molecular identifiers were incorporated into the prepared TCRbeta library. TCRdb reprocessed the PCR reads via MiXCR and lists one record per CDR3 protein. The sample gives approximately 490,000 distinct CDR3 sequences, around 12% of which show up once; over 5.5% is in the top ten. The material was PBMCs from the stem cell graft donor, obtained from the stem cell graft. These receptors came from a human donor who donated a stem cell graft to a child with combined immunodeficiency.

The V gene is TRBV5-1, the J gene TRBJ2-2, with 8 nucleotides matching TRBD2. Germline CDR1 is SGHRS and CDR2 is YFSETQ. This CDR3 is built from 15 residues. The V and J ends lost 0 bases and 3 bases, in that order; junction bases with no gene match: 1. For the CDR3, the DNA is TGCGCCAGCAGCTTGGAAGCGGGGGACACCGGGGAGCTGTTTTTT. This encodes CASSLEAGDTGELFF.

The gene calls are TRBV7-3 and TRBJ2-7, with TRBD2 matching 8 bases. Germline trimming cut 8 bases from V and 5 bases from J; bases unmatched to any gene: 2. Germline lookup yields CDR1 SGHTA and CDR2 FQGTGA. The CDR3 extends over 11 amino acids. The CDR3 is CASHGRDEQYF. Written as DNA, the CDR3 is TGTGCCAGCCACGGGAGGGACGAGCAGTACTTC.

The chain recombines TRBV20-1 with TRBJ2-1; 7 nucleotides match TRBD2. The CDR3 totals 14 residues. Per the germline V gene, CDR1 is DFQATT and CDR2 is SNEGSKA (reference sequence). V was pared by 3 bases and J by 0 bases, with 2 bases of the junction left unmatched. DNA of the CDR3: TGCAGTGCTAGCGGGGAGGGCTCCTACAATGAGCAGTTCTTC. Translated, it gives CSASGEGSYNEQFF.

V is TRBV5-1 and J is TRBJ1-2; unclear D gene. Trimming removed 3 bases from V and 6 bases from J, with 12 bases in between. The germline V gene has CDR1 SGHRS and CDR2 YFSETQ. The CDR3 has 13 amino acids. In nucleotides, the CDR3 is TGCGCCAGCAGCTCCCTCCAGGATGATGGCTACACCTTC. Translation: CASSSLQDDGYTF.

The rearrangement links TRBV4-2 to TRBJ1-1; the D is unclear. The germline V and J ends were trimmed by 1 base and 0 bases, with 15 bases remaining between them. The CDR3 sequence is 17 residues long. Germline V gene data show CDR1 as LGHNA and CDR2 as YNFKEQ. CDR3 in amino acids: CASSQGGRHLLNTEAFF. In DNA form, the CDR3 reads TGTGCCAGCAGCCAAGGCGGCCGTCACCTATTGAACACTGAAGCTTTCTTT.

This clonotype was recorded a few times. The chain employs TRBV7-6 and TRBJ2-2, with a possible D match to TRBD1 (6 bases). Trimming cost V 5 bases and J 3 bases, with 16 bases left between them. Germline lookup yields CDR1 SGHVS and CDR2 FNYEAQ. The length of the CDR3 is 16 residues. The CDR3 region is CASSPWTVTDTGELFF. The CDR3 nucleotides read TGTGCCAGCAGCCCCTGGACAGTCACGGACACCGGGGAGCTGTTTTTT.

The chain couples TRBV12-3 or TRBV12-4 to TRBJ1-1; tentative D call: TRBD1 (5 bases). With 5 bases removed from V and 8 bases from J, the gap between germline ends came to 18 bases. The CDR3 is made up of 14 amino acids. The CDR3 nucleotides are TGTGCCAGCAGTCATCATACGACAGCTGTAGAAGCTTTCTTT. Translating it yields CASSHHTTAVEAFF.

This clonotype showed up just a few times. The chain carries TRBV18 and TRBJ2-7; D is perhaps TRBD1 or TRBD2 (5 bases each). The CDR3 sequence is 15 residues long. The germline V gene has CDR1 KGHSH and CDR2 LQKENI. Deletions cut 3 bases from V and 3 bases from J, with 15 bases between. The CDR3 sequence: CASSPRGTPRYEQYF. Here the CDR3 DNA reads TGTGCCAGCTCACCGAGAGGGACCCCCCGCTACGAGCAGTACTTC.

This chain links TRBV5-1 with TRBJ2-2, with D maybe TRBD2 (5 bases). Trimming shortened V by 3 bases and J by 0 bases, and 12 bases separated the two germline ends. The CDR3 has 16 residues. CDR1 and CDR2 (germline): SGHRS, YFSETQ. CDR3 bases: TGCGCCAGCAGCTCCCGAGGGTTTGCGAACACCGGGGAGCTGTTTTTT. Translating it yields CASSSRGFANTGELFF.

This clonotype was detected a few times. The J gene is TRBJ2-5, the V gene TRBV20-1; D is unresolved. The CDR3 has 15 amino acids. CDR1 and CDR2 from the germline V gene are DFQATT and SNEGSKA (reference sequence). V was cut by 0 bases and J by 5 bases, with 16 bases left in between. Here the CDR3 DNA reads TGCAGTGCTAGAGATCCTCGCGGAGTTGAGGAGACCCAGTACTTC. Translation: CSARDPRGVEETQYF.

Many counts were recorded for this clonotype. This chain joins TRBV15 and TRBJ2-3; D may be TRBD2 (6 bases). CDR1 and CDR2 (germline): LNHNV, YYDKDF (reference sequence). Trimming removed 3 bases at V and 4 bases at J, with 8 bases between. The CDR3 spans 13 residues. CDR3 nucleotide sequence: TGTGCCACCAGCAGGGGGACTGCAGATACGCAGTATTTT. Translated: CATSRGTADTQYF.

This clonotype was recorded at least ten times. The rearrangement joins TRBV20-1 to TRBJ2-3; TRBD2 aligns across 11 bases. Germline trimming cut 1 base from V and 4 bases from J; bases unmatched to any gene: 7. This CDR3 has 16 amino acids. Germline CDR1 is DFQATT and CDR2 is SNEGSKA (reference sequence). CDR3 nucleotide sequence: TGCAGTGCTAGAGGTTTGGGGACTAGCGGATCAGATACGCAGTATTTT. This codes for CSARGLGTSGSDTQYF.

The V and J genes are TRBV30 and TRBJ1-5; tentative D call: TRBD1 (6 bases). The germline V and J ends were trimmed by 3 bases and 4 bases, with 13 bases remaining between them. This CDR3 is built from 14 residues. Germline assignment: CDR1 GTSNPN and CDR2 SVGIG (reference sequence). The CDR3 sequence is CAWSSRGANQPQHF. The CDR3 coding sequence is TGTGCCTGGAGCTCACGGGGGGCAAATCAGCCCCAGCATTTT.

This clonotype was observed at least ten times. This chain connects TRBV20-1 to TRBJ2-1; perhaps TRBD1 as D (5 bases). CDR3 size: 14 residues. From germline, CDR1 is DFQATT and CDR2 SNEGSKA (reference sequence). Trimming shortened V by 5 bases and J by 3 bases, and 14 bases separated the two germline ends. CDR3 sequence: CSALIKGNYNEQFF. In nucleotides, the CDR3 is TGCAGTGCTTTGATTAAGGGGAACTACAATGAGCAGTTCTTC.

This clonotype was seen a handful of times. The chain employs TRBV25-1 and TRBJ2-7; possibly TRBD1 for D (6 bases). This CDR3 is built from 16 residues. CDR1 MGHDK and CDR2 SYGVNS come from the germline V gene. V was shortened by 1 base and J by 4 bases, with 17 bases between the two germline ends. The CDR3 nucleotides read TGTGCCAGCAGTGAATGGTCGACAGGCCCCATTTACGAGCAGTACTTC. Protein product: CASSEWSTGPIYEQYF.

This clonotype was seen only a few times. In nucleotides, the CDR3 is TGTGCCAGCAGCCCCTTTCGGATCGCCGAGCAGTACTTC. Translation: CASSPFRIAEQYF. V usage is TRBV11-2 and J usage is TRBJ2-7, with D unresolved. Germline V lookup: CDR1 SGHAT, CDR2 FQNNGV. The germline V and J ends were trimmed by 5 bases and 6 bases, with 14 bases remaining between them. CDR3 size: 13 residues.

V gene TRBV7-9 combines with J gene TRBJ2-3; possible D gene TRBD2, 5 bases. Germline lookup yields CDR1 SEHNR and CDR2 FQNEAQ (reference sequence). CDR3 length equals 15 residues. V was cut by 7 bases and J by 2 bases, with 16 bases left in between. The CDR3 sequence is CASNGVAGNTDTQYF. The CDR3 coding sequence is TGTGCCAGCAACGGGGTGGCAGGTAACACAGATACGCAGTATTTT.

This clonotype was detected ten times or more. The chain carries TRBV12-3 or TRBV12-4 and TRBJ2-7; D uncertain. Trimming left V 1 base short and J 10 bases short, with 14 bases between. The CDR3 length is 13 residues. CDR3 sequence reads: CASSLGPDRPQYF. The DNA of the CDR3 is TGTGCCAGCAGTTTAGGTCCGGATCGCCCCCAGTACTTC.

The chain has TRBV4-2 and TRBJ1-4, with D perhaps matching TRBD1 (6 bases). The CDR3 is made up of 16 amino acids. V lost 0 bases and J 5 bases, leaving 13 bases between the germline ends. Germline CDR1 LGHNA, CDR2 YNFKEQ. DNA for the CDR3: TGTGCCAGCAGCCAAGAGTTCGGGCAGGGGAATGAAAAACTGTTTTTT. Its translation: CASSQEFGQGNEKLFF.

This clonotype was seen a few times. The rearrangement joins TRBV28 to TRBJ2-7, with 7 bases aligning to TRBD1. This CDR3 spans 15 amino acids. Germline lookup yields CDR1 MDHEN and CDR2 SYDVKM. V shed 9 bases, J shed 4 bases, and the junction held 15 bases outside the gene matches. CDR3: CASGPHRDSSYEQYF. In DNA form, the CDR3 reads TGTGCCAGTGGACCTCACCGGGACAGTTCGTACGAGCAGTACTTC.

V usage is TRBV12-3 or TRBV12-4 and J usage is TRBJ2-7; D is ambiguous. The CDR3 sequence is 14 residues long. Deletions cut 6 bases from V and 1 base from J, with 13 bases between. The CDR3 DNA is TGTGCCAGCAGCCTCGGGTACAGTTCCTACGAGCAGTACTTC. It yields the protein CASSLGYSSYEQYF.